The 18 T cell receptor beta chains below were found in one sample sequenced in a study of beta chain features in type 1 diabetes. Every bit of the isolated RNA underwent reverse transcription, so sequencing read expressed TCRB transcripts. Generated by immunoSEQ multiplex PCR, the TCRdb table keeps only in-frame clones and is missing some. The repertoire consists of roughly 230,000 clones, with roughly a tenth occurring once and the leading ten covering around 0.018%. No antigen has been identified for these receptors. The study's findings and limits: In every one of the four CD4+ subsets, TCRB CDR3s were moderately but significantly shorter in Type 1 diabetes patients.

The sequenced sample consisted of naive CD4+ T cells from blood. All receptors derive from a young man with type 1 diabetes.

This clone was seen only a few times. The rearrangement joins TRBV4-1 to TRBJ2-3, with TRBD1 matching over 8 bases. The CDR3 runs to 16 residues. Germline V gene sequence: CDR1 MGHRA, CDR2 YSYEKL. Trimming took 1 base from V and 2 from J; bases not matched to a gene: 5. CDR3 sequence reads: CASSQGQGPVTDTQYF. In DNA, the CDR3 is TGCGCCAGCAGCCAAGGACAGGGGCCGGTCACAGATACGCAGTATTTT.

This clone has a handful of counts. The chain links TRBV15 to TRBJ1-1; tentative D call: TRBD1 (5 bases). Germline CDR1 is LNHNV and CDR2 is YYDKDF (reference sequence). The CDR3 covers 16 residues. Trimming pared 2 bases from V and 0 bases from J, leaving 13 bases between. The CDR3 DNA follows: TGTGCCACCAGCAGATCCCCCACACAGGTGAACACTGAAGCTTTCTTT. This codes for CATSRSPTQVNTEAFF.

This clone was counted a few times. The V call is TRBV9, the J call TRBJ2-7; 9 nucleotides line up with TRBD1. J lost 4 bases, V lost 6 bases, and 8 bases had no gene match. CDR3 length: 14 residues. Germline-derived CDR1 and CDR2 are SGDLS and YYNGEE. The CDR3 loop is CASTPGQGRYEQYF. In DNA, the CDR3 is TGTGCCAGCACCCCCGGACAGGGGAGGTACGAGCAGTACTTC.

The chain has TRBV9 and TRBJ2-1, with 7 bases lining up with TRBD1. This CDR3 contains 15 residues. Germline V gene data show CDR1 as SGDLS and CDR2 as YYNGEE. The V gene end was trimmed by 4 bases and the J gene end by 2 bases; junction bases not matched to a gene: 6. The DNA for the CDR3 is TGTGCCAGCAGCTCCAACAGGGGCGCCTACAATGAGCAGTTCTTC. Translated: CASSSNRGAYNEQFF.

This clone was seen more than once but under ten times. The V gene is TRBV7-9, the J gene TRBJ2-5; 11 bases fit TRBD1. CDR1 SEHNR and CDR2 FQNEAQ come from the germline V gene (reference sequence). The CDR3 runs to 15 residues. V lost 5 bases, J lost 3 bases, and 5 bases stayed unmatched. CDR3 bases: TGTGCCAGCAGCCCTGGGACAGGGGGGGAAGAGACCCAGTACTTC. Protein sequence: CASSPGTGGEETQYF.

This clone came up a few times. The V gene is TRBV7-2, the J gene TRBJ2-1; 9 bases are a match to TRBD2. CDR1 is SGHTA, CDR2 FQGNSA, per germline. Trimming at V came to 8 bases and at J to 3 bases, leaving 2 bases not matched to a gene. The length of the CDR3 is 13 residues. CDR3 loop: CASGRGGYNEQFF. The DNA of the CDR3 is TGTGCCAGCGGGCGGGGGGGCTACAATGAGCAGTTCTTC.

This chain links TRBV11-2 with TRBJ2-5, with D hard to call. CDR1 is SGHAT, CDR2 FQNNGV, per germline. Trimming took 6 bases from V and 7 from J, leaving 9 bases between them. This CDR3 has 11 amino acids. CDR3 residues: CASRAEVTQYF. In DNA form, the CDR3 reads TGTGCCAGCAGGGCCGAGGTGACCCAGTACTTC.

CDR3 DNA sequence: TGCGCCAGCAGCTTGGTCGAGGAAAATACCGGGGAGCTGTTTTTT. Protein sequence: CASSLVEENTGELFF. This chain links TRBV5-1 with TRBJ2-2; D is undetermined. CDR1 and CDR2 (germline): SGHRS, YFSETQ. The germline V and J ends were trimmed by 0 bases and 5 bases, with 11 bases remaining between them. This CDR3 comprises 15 residues.

This clone was counted a few times. The chain employs TRBV19 and TRBJ2-1, with 11 bases aligning to TRBD1. Germline V gives CDR1 LNHDA, CDR2 SQIVND (reference sequence). After removal of 10 bases from V and 7 bases from J, the junction contained 12 bases not matched to a gene. The CDR3 is 15 residues long. The CDR3 bases are TGTGCCACCTCAGCGGACAGGGGGCTTTGGAATGAGCAGTTCTTC. It specifies CATSADRGLWNEQFF.

This chain joins TRBV7-9 and TRBJ1-2; no clear D gene. Germline CDR1 SEHNR, CDR2 FQNEAQ (reference sequence). This CDR3 spans 12 amino acids. The V gene lost 1 base and the J gene lost 6 bases, with 6 bases spanning the gap. This CDR3 is CASSLEWHGYTF. CDR3 nucleotide sequence: TGTGCCAGCAGCTTAGAGTGGCATGGCTACACCTTC.

This clone was seen a few times. The chain recombines TRBV23-1 with TRBJ2-3; TRBD1 agrees at 7 bases. TRBV23-1 is an ORF; its function is uncertain. V was clipped by 6 bases and J by 6 bases; unmatched bases: 15. This CDR3 spans 16 amino acids. In DNA form, the CDR3 reads TGCGCCAGCAGGAAGGGGGCTAGCCCGGGTACTGATACGCAGTATTTT. It translates to CASRKGASPGTDTQYF.

A few counts support this clone. The genes are TRBV7-9 and TRBJ2-2, with 8 nucleotides matching TRBD1. The CDR3 contains 16 residues. Per the germline V gene, CDR1 is SEHNR and CDR2 is FQNEAQ (reference sequence). The trim removed 5 bases at V and 1 base at J, leaving 6 bases unmatched. The CDR3 region has the DNA TGTGCCAGCAGCCTAGGACAGGGAGAGAACACCGGGGAGCTGTTTTTT. Translation gives CASSLGQGENTGELFF.

This clone was observed a handful of times. The chain employs TRBV18 and TRBJ2-7, with D possibly matching TRBD1 (5 bases). CDR1 is KGHSH and CDR2 is LQKENI in the germline V gene. The V end was cut by 6 bases, the J end by 3 bases, with 15 bases between. The CDR3 has 14 residues. The CDR3 nucleotides are TGTGCCAGCTCTAGGGGCAGTTTAAACTACGAGCAGTACTTC. Its protein is CASSRGSLNYEQYF.

This clone was seen a handful of times. The J gene is TRBJ2-5, the V gene TRBV7-2, with D unresolved. Germline lookup yields CDR1 SGHTA and CDR2 FQGNSA. V shed 5 bases and J shed 5 bases, with 6 bases lying between them. The CDR3 loop spans 11 amino acids. The CDR3 region has the DNA TGTGCCAGCAGCCAGAGGGAGACCCAGTACTTC. Amino acids: CASSQRETQYF.

The chain is built from TRBV29-1 and TRBJ2-3; weak D call: TRBD2 (6 bases). V lost 5 bases and J 7 bases, leaving 28 bases between the germline ends. The CDR3 has 17 amino acids. Looked up from germline, CDR1 is SQVTM and CDR2 is ANQGSEA. The CDR3 region is CSVSRFANPGGGNTQYF. CDR3 coding DNA: TGCAGCGTTTCCCGATTCGCGAACCCGGGCGGCGGGAATACGCAGTATTTT.

The table lists this clone with a few counts. The CDR3 here is CASSRQGYGYTF. The CDR3, as DNA: TGTGCCAGCAGTCGCCAGGGGTATGGCTACACCTTC. The V gene is TRBV28, the J gene TRBJ1-2; D might be TRBD1 (6 bases). V was shortened by 5 bases and J by 5 bases, with 9 bases between the two germline ends. The CDR3 spans 12 residues. CDR1 is MDHEN and CDR2 is SYDVKM in the germline V gene.

V is TRBV9 and J is TRBJ2-3; D perhaps matches TRBD2 (6 bases). This CDR3 has 13 amino acids. Looked up from germline, CDR1 is SGDLS and CDR2 is YYNGEE. V was shortened by 2 bases and J by 4 bases, with 8 bases between the two germline ends. The CDR3 is CASSVREPDTQYF. The CDR3 region has the DNA TGTGCCAGCAGCGTCCGGGAGCCAGATACGCAGTATTTT. Full variable domain (missing parts from reference TRBV9 and TRBJ2-3): DSGVTQTPKHLITATGQRVTLRCSPRSGDLSVYWYQQSLDQGLQFLIQYYNGEERAKGNILERFSAQQFPDLHSELNLSSLELGDSALYFCASSVREPDTQYFGPGTRLTVL.

This clone came up a few times. In DNA form, the CDR3 reads TGTGCCAGCAGCTTAGCTGGGACAGCAAAACTGTTTTTT. This sequence encodes CASSLAGTAKLFF. V usage is TRBV7-9 and J usage is TRBJ1-4, with 7 bases aligning to TRBD1. In germline, CDR1 is SEHNR, CDR2 FQNEAQ (reference sequence). V lost 0 bases and J lost 10; bases outside the gene matches: 2. The CDR3 totals 13 residues.